The source of this T cell receptor beta chain is a study of early T cells in non-severe SARS-CoV-2 infection. Individual cDNA molecules received unique molecular identifiers. TCRdb re-derived calls from the 5' RACE reads in MiXCR, one entry per CDR3 protein. The sample lists tens of thousands of distinct CDR3 sequences, 9% to 15% occurring once. Findings of the study overall: Reliance on VDJdb matching favored anti-spike CD8 responses; private and CD4 specificities were missed.

Note on this clonotype: Its antigen remains unidentified.

Sequencing used whole blood. This receptor was obtained from an adult who was a healthcare worker with PCR-confirmed SARS-CoV-2 infection or an uninfected control (not recorded which).

The CDR3 DNA reads as TGTGCCAGCAGCCAGCTGGACGGGGGCGGTAAGAACCCGTACGAGCAGTACTTC. Its protein product is CASSQLDGGGKNPYEQYF. This chain links TRBV7-9 with TRBJ2-7; TRBD1 or TRBD2 may be the D gene (6 bases each). Germline-derived CDR1 and CDR2 are SEHNR and FQNEAQ (reference sequence). The CDR3 is 18 residues long. Trimming removed 5 bases from V and 4 bases from J, with 27 bases in between.